These 7 T cell receptor beta chains were sequenced from one sample in a study of PD-1 blockade in classical Hodgkin lymphoma. Time point described: cycle 4 day 1 (C4D1), after more than five weeks of nivolumab. After autologous stem cell transplantation all patients relapsed, and prior brentuximab vedotin exposure differed between cohorts. TCRdb's table, derived via immunoSEQ multiplex PCR, lists solely in-frame clones and lacks some. Found here are tens of thousands of clones, roughly 87% of them singletons; the top ten hold roughly 8%. The sample here was peripheral blood mononuclear cells (PBMCs), taken before the fourth cycle of nivolumab. These receptors all come from a human donor with classical Hodgkin lymphoma.

The V call is TRBV7-9, the J call TRBJ2-5, with no clear D. Germline lookup yields CDR1 SEHNR and CDR2 FQNEAQ (reference sequence). The CDR3 has 10 residues. Trimming shortened V by 1 base and J by 6 bases, and 0 bases separated the two germline ends. CDR3 in DNA: TGTGCCAGCAGCTTAGAGACCCAGTACTTC. It is translated as CASSLETQYF.

The V gene is TRBV19, the J gene TRBJ1-6; 7 bases are shared with TRBD1. CDR1 and CDR2 from the germline V gene are LNHDA and SQIVND (reference sequence). The V and J ends lost 7 bases and 6 bases, in that order; junction bases with no gene match: 6. The CDR3 loop spans 14 amino acids. The CDR3 loop is CASKLGTVNSPLHF. CDR3 nucleotides: TGTGCCAGTAAGCTAGGGACAGTTAATTCACCCCTCCACTTT.

This clone was detected once. The gene calls are TRBV30 and TRBJ1-6; no firm D call. V lost 3 bases and J 3 bases, leaving 12 bases between the germline ends. The germline V gene encodes CDR1 GTSNPN and CDR2 SVGIG (reference sequence). This CDR3 region has 15 residues. CDR3 region: CAWRNRQSYNSPLHF. The CDR3 DNA is TGTGCCTGGAGGAATCGGCAGAGCTATAATTCACCCCTCCACTTT. The full variable domain, completed using reference TRBV30 and TRBJ1-6, is SQTIHQWPATLVQPVGSPLSLECTVEGTSNPNLYWYRQAAGRGLQLLFYSVGIGQISSEVPQNLSASRPQDRQFILSSKKLLLSDSGFYLCAWRNRQSYNSPLHFGNGTRLTVT.

The chain links TRBV12-5 to TRBJ1-2, with 7 bases aligning to TRBD1. V shed 2 bases and J 4 bases; nucleotides not matched to a gene: 10. The CDR3 has 16 residues. Germline-derived CDR1 and CDR2 are LGHNT and FRNRAP. The CDR3 is CASGLTDRYPAYGYTF. DNA of the CDR3: TGTGCTAGTGGTTTGACGGACAGGTATCCCGCCTATGGCTACACCTTC.

The rearrangement links TRBV5-1 to TRBJ2-5; TRBD1 matches at 11 bases. CDR1 and CDR2 from the germline V gene are SGHRS and YFSETQ. V trimming: 0 bases; J trimming: 4 bases; junction bases outside the gene matches: 2. This CDR3 is built from 15 residues. CDR3 in amino acids: CASSLGGTGGETQYF. The CDR3, as DNA: TGCGCCAGCAGCTTGGGCGGGACAGGGGGAGAGACCCAGTACTTC.

The CDR3 coding sequence is TGTGCCAGCAGTGAACAGTACTCTGGGGCCAACGTCCTGACTTTC. It translates to CASSEQYSGANVLTF. V is TRBV2 and J is TRBJ2-6, with unresolved D. Germline V CDR1 and CDR2: SNHLY, FYNNEI. Between the trimmed V and J ends, which lost 2 bases and 0 bases, there was a span of 5 bases. The CDR3 has 15 residues.

The V and J genes are TRBV5-4 and TRBJ2-5; 7 bases align to TRBD1. The CDR3 runs 15 residues. Germline V gene sequence: CDR1 SGHNT, CDR2 YYREEE (reference sequence). With V trimmed by 4 bases and J by 5 bases, 11 bases remained unmatched. The CDR3 region has the DNA TGTGCCAGCAGCCGTGGGGACAGAGGACAGGAGACCCAGTACTTC. Translating gives CASSRGDRGQETQYF.